The 5 T cell receptor beta chains given below trace back to one sample, sequenced in a study of blood T cell repertoires in COVID-19. Repertoires were generated with immunoSEQ multiplex PCR, while TCRdb's copy carries only in-frame clones and drops some. The data hold more than 90,000 clones, with approximately 89% observed a single time. Sample: peripheral blood. These TCRs come from a woman aged 25 to 39 with acute or convalescent COVID-19.

This clone was seen many times. This chain joins TRBV11-2 and TRBJ1-1; D is uncertain. V was pared by 5 bases and J by 11 bases, with 24 bases between. Per the germline V gene, CDR1 is SGHAT and CDR2 is FQNNGV. CDR3 length: 15 amino acids. The CDR3, as DNA: TGTGCCAGCAGCACCTCTTCGAACCTGTCGCCGAGGGCTTTCTTT. Its protein is CASSTSSNLSPRAFF.

This chain links TRBV6-1 with TRBJ1-5, with 8 bases fitting TRBD1. V shed 8 bases and J 0 bases; nucleotides not matched to a gene: 12. In germline, CDR1 is MNHNS, CDR2 SASEGT. The CDR3 extends over 17 amino acids. CDR3 region: CASGAGTGVYSNQPQHF. In DNA form, the CDR3 reads TGTGCCAGCGGTGCCGGGACAGGTGTCTATAGCAATCAGCCCCAGCATTTT.

The rearrangement joins TRBV5-1 to TRBJ2-2; 10 bases align to TRBD1. V dropped 3 bases and J dropped 1; count of bases not matched to a gene: 15. This CDR3 region has 20 residues. In germline, CDR1 is SGHRS, CDR2 YFSETQ. CDR3 sequence: CASSSYSPGTGAGNTGELFF. The DNA of the CDR3 is TGCGCCAGCAGCTCCTACAGTCCCGGGACAGGGGCCGGGAACACCGGGGAGCTGTTTTTT.

This sequence joins TRBV28 and TRBJ2-2; TRBD1 matches at 8 bases. This CDR3 is 14 amino acids long. CDR1 and CDR2 (germline): MDHEN, SYDVKM. The J segment lost 5 bases and the V segment lost 9 bases, leaving 8 bases of the junction unmatched. The CDR3 spells CASDVTGATGELFF. The CDR3 coding sequence is TGTGCCAGTGACGTGACAGGGGCGACCGGGGAGCTGTTTTTT. Full variable domain (remainder filled in from reference TRBV28 and TRBJ2-2): DVKVTQSSRYLVKRTGEKVFLECVQDMDHENMFWYRQDPGLGLRLIYFSYDVKMKEKGDIPEGYSVSREKKERFSLILESASTNQTSMYLCASDVTGATGELFFGEGSRLTVL.

The chain recombines TRBV5-1 with TRBJ1-5, with D unresolved. This CDR3 is built from 13 residues. V was cut by 0 bases and J by 3 bases, with 4 bases left in between. CDR1 is SGHRS and CDR2 is YFSETQ in the germline V gene. CDR3 sequence: CASSLGVNQPQHF. CDR3 bases: TGCGCCAGCAGCTTGGGAGTCAATCAGCCCCAGCATTTT.